This T cell receptor (beta chain) was found in a study of immune cell composition in non-small cell lung cancer. The junction had 5 bases not matched to a gene; V was cut back by 1 base and J by 9 bases. The CDR3 runs 14 residues. Germline V CDR1 and CDR2: SGDLS, YYNGEE. Generated by immunoSEQ multiplex PCR, the TCRdb table keeps only in-frame clones and is missing some. This table holds 13,000 or so clones, roughly 73% found once. The chain employs TRBV9 and TRBJ2-2; 8 nucleotides line up with TRBD2. Sequenced: lung tumor tissue. This TCR was sampled from a human donor with non-small cell lung cancer. CDR3 amino acids: CASSVSGGHRELFF. CDR3 bases: TGTGCCAGCAGCGTAAGCGGGGGCCACCGGGAGCTGTTTTTT.